The present T cell receptor beta chain was sequenced within a study of cytomegalovirus exposure and HLA in healthy donors. This CDR3 spans 15 amino acids. CDR1 is SGHRS, CDR2 YFSETQ, per germline. V lost 0 bases and J lost 10; bases outside the gene matches: 6. Clones were sequenced by immunoSEQ multiplex PCR, and TCRdb holds only the in-frame ones, with some missing. Of roughly 260,000 clones listed, 80% to 90% are singletons. This chain uses TRBV5-1 with TRBJ2-1, with 11 bases identical to TRBD2. The specimen was PBMCs. The receptor was derived from a man aged 18 to 30 in good health and CMV-seronegative. CDR3 coding DNA: TGCGCCAGCAGCTTGGGACTAGCGGGATTGGGGGAGCAGTTCTTC. It codes for CASSLGLAGLGEQFF.